These 5 T cell receptor beta chains were all obtained from the same sample, sequenced in a study of patients and donors after allogeneic stem cell transplantation. TCRdb analysed the RT-PCR reads with MiXCR anew, one entry per CDR3 protein. The repertoire holds 150,000 or so distinct CDR3 sequences, with roughly 24% as singletons. Sequencing used blood, either unsorted or a sorted T cell fraction (not recorded which). The receptor source for this set is a human donor who was either an allogeneic HSCT recipient or a stem cell or donor lymphocyte infusion donor (not recorded which). It is not recorded whose cells these are; they may come from a transplant donor.

This clonotype was observed a few times. The CDR3 coding sequence is TGCAGTGCGAGACTAGCGGGATTTACCTACAATGAGCAGTTCTTC. This encodes CSARLAGFTYNEQFF. The genes are TRBV20-1 and TRBJ2-1; 11 bases map to TRBD2. With V trimmed by 6 bases and J by 2 bases, 6 bases remained unmatched. This CDR3 has 15 amino acids. Germline assignment: CDR1 DFQATT and CDR2 SNEGSKA (reference sequence).

Concerning this clonotype itself: Compared with germline, one end of the junction differs, possibly owing to a read error. The V call is TRBV12-3 or TRBV12-4, the J call TRBJ2-3, with TRBD2 matching 11 bases. The CDR3 runs 17 residues. CDR3 bases: TGTGCCAGCACTTTAGCGGGGGGGCCATTTAGCACAGATACGCAGTATTTT. The encoded protein is CASTLAGGPFSTDTQYF.

This rearrangement joins TRBV2 to TRBJ1-2, with D maybe TRBD1 (6 bases). The CDR3 covers 15 residues. Germline CDR1 SNHLY, CDR2 FYNNEI. Trimming stripped 9 bases from V and 7 bases from J, with 24 bases between. The CDR3 DNA reads TGTGCCAGGGGGAAACAGGGACGACGCTACGGTGGCTACACCTTC. This codes for CARGKQGRRYGGYTF.

V and J are TRBV7-9 and TRBJ2-3; tentative D call: TRBD1 (5 bases). Germline CDR1 reads SEHNR; CDR2 reads FQNEAQ (reference sequence). Trimming pared 1 base from V and 5 bases from J, leaving 13 bases between. The CDR3 is made up of 15 amino acids. The CDR3 region is CASSLESGAQDTQYF. CDR3 DNA: TGTGCCAGCAGCTTAGAGTCTGGGGCCCAAGATACGCAGTATTTT.

This clonotype was counted between two and nine times. This chain joins TRBV20-1 and TRBJ1-1; 8 bases agree with TRBD1. Germline lookup yields CDR1 DFQATT and CDR2 SNEGSKA (reference sequence). The CDR3 consists of 13 residues. Trimming took 5 bases from V and 3 from J; bases not matched to a gene: 5. CDR3 bases: TGCAGTGCTTCCCGCAGGGGGCACACTGAAGCTTTCTTT. Its protein is CSASRRGHTEAFF.